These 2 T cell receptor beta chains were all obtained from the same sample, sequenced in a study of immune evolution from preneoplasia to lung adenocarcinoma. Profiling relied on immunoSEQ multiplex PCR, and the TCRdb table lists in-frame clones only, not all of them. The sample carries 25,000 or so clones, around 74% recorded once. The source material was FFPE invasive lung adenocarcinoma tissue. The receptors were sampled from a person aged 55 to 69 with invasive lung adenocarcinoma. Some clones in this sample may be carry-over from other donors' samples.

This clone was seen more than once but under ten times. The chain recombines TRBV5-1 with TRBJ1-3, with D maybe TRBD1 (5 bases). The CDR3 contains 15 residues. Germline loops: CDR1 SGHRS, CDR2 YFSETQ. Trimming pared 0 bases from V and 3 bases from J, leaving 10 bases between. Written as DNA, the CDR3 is TGCGCCAGCAGCTTGGAGTTAGGGGTTGGAAACACCATATATTTT. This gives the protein CASSLELGVGNTIYF.

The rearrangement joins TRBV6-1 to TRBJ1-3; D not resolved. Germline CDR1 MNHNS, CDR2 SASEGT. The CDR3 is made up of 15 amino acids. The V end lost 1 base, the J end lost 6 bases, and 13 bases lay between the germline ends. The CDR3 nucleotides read TGTGCCAGCAGTGAAGAATTTAACTGGGTAAACACCATATATTTT. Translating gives CASSEEFNWVNTIYF.